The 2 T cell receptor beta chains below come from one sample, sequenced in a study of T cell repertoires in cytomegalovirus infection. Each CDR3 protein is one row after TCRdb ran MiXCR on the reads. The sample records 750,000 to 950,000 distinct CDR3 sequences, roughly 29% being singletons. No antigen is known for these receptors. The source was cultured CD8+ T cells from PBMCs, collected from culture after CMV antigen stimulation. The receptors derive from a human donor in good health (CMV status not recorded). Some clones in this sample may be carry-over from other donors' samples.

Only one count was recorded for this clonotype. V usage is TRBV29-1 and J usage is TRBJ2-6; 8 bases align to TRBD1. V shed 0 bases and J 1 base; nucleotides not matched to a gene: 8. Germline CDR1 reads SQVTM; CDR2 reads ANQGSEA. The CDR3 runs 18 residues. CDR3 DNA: TGCAGCGTTGAAGACAGGACAGGGAGCCCTTCTGGGGCCAACGTCCTGACTTTC. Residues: CSVEDRTGSPSGANVLTF.

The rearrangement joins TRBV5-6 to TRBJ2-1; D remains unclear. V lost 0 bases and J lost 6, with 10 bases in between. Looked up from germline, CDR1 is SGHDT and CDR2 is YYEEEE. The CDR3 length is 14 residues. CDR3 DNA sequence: TGTGCCAGCAGCTTGGCCATAGCAGGCAATGAGCAGTTCTTC. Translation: CASSLAIAGNEQFF.